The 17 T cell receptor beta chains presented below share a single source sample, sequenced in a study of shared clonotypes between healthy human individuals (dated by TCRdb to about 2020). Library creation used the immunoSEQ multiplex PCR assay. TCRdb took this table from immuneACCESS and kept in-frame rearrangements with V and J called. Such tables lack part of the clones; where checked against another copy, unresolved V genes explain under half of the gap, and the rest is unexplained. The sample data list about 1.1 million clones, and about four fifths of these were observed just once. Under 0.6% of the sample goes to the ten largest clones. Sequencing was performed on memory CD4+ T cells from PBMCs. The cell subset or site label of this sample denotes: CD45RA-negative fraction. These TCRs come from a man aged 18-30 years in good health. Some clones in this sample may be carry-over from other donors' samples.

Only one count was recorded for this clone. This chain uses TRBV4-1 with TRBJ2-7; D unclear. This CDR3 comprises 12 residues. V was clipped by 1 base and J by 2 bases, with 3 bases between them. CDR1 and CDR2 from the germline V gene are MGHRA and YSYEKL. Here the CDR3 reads CASSQVAYEQYF. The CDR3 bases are TGCGCCAGCAGCCAAGTCGCCTACGAGCAGTACTTC.

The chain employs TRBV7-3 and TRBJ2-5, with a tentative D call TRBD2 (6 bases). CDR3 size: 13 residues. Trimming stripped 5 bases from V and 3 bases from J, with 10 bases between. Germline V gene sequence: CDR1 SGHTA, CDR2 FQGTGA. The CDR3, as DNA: TGTGCCAGCAGCCCAGGACTAAAAGAGACCCAGTACTTC. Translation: CASSPGLKETQYF.

The CDR3 spells CASTPDRNEKLFF. CDR3 coding DNA: TGTGCCAGCACCCCTGACAGGAACGAAAAACTGTTTTTT. The V call is TRBV2, the J call TRBJ1-4; a weak D match, TRBD1 (6 bases). Germline CDR1 is SNHLY and CDR2 is FYNNEI. Trimming took off 7 bases at V and 8 bases at J, with 14 bases between the two ends. CDR3 length equals 13 residues. The variable domain in full, completed from reference TRBV2 and TRBJ1-4, reads EPEVTQTPSHQVTQMGQEVILRCVPISNHLYFYWYRQILGQKVEFLVSFYNNEISEKSEIFDDQFSVERPDGSNFTLKIRSTKLEDSAMYFCASTPDRNEKLFFGSGTQLSVL.

CDR3 bases: TGCGCCAGCAGCTTAGGACTAGCGACTGCAGAGACCCAGTACTTC. Translating gives CASSLGLATAETQYF. The chain uses TRBV5-1 and TRBJ2-5; TRBD2 matches at 9 bases. This CDR3 comprises 15 residues. Germline CDR1 reads SGHRS; CDR2 reads YFSETQ. Trimming at V came to 2 bases and at J to 4 bases, leaving 6 bases not matched to a gene.

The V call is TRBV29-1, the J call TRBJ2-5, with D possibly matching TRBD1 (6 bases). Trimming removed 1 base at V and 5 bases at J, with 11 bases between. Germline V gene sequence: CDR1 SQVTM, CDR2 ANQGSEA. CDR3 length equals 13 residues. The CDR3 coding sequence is TGCAGCGTTGAAGGCAGGGGCTGGGAGACCCAGTACTTC. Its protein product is CSVEGRGWETQYF.

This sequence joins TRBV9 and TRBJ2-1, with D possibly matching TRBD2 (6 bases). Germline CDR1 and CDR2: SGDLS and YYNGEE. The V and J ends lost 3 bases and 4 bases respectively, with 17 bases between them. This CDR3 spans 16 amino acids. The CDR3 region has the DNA TGTGCCAGCAGCGATGGTACCGGGACTGATTACAATGAGCAGTTCTTC. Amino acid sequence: CASSDGTGTDYNEQFF. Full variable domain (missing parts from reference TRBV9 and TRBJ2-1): DSGVTQTPKHLITATGQRVTLRCSPRSGDLSVYWYQQSLDQGLQFLIQYYNGEERAKGNILERFSAQQFPDLHSELNLSSLELGDSALYFCASSDGTGTDYNEQFFGPGTRLTVL.

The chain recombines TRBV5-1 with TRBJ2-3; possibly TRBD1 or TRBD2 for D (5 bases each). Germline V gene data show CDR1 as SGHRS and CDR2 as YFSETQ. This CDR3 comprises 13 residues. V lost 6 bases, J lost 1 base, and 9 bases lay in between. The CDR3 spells CASKRGGTDTQYF. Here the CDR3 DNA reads TGCGCCAGCAAGAGGGGCGGCACAGATACGCAGTATTTT.

The CDR3 region has the DNA TGTGCCAGCAGTTACCGGGGGGATGGGACAGATACGCAGTATTTT. It encodes CASSYRGDGTDTQYF. This chain links TRBV6-5 with TRBJ2-3, with 7 bases identical to TRBD2. From germline, CDR1 is MNHEY and CDR2 SVGAGI. The CDR3 has 15 residues. V lost 2 bases and J lost 3; bases outside the gene matches: 5.

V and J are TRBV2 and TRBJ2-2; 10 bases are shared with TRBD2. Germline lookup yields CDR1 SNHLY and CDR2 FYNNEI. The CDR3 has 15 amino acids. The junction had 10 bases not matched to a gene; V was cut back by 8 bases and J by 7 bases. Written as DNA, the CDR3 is TGTGCCAGCGTCCGGCTAGCGGGAGCCGGCGGGGAGCTGTTTTTT. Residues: CASVRLAGAGGELFF.

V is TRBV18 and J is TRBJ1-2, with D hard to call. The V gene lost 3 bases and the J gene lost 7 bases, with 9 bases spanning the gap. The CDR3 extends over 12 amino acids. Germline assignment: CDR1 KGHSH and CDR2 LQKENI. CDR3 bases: TGTGCCAGCTCACCCGCGGGGTTTGGCTACACCTTC. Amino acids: CASSPAGFGYTF. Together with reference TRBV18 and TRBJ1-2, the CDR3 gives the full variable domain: NAGVMQNPRHLVRRRGQEARLRCSPMKGHSHVYWYRQLPEEGLKFMVYLQKENIIDESGMPKERFSAEFPKEGPSILRIQQVVRGDSAAYFCASSPAGFGYTFGSGTRLTVV.

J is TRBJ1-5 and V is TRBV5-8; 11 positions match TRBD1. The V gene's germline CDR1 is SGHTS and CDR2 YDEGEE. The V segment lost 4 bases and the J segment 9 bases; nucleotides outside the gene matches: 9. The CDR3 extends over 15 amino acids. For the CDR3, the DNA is TGTGCCAGCAGCCGCTCCGGGACAGGGGGTGTGCCCCAGCATTTT. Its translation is CASSRSGTGGVPQHF.

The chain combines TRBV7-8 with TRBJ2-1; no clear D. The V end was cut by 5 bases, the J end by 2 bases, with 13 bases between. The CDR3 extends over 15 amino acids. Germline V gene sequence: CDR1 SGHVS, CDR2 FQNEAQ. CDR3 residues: CASSRNGYTYNEQFF. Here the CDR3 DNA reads TGTGCCAGCAGCCGAAACGGGTATACCTACAATGAGCAGTTCTTC.

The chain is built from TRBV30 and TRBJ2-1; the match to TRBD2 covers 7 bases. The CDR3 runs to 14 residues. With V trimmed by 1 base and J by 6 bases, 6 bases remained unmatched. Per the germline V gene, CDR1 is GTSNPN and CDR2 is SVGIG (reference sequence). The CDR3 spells CAWSGGLRRNEQFF. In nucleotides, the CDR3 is TGTGCCTGGAGTGGGGGACTACGCCGCAATGAGCAGTTCTTC.

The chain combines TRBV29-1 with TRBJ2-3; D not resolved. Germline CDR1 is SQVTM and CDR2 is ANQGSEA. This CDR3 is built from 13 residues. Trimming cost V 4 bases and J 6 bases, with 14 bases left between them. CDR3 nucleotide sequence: TGCAGCGTTGGGAAGTCGTCGGGTGATACGCAGTATTTT. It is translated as CSVGKSSGDTQYF.

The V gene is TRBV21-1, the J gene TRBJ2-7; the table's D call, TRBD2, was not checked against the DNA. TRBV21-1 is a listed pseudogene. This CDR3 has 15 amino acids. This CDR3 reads CASSKCGGRAHEQYF. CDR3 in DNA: TGTGCCAGCAGCAAATGTGGCGGGAGGGCCCACGAGCAGTACTTC.

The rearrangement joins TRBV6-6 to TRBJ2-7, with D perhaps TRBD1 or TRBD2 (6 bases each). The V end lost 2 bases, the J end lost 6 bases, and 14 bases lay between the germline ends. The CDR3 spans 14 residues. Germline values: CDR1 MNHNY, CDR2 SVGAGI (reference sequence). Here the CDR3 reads CASSYLWGAVEQYF. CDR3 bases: TGTGCCAGCAGTTACCTATGGGGGGCAGTCGAGCAGTACTTC.

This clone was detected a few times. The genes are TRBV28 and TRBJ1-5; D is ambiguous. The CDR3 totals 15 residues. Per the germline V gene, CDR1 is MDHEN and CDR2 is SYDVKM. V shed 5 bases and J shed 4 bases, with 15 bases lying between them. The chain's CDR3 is CASSPYRAPNQPQHF. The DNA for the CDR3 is TGTGCCAGCAGTCCTTATCGGGCCCCTAATCAGCCCCAGCATTTT.